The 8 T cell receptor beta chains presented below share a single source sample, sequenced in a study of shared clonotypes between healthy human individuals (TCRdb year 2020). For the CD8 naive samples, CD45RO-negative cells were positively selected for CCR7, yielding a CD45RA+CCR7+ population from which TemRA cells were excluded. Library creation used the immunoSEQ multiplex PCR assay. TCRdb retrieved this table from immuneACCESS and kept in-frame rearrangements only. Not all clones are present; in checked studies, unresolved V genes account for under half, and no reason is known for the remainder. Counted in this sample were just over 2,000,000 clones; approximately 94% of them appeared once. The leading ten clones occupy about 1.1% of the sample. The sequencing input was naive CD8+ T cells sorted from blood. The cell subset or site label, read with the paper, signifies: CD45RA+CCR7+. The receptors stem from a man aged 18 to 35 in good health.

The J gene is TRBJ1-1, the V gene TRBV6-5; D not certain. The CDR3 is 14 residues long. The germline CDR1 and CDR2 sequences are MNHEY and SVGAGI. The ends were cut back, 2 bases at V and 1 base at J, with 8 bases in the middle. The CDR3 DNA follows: TGTGCCAGCAGTTACCAAACAGAGAACACTGAAGCTTTCTTT. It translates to CASSYQTENTEAFF.

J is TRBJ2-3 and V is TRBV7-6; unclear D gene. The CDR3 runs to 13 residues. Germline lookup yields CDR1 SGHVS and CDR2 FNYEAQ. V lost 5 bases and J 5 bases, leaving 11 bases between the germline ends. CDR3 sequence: CASSPFKEDTQYF. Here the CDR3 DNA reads TGTGCCAGCAGCCCCTTCAAGGAAGATACGCAGTATTTT.

The CDR3 here is CASSLSGGADDTQYF. In DNA, the CDR3 is TGCGCCAGCAGCCTCAGCGGGGGGGCCGACGATACGCAGTATTTT. The gene calls are TRBV4-1 and TRBJ2-3, with 10 nucleotides matching TRBD2. This CDR3 spans 15 amino acids. CDR1 and CDR2 (germline): MGHRA, YSYEKL. V dropped 4 bases and J dropped 6; count of bases not matched to a gene: 7.

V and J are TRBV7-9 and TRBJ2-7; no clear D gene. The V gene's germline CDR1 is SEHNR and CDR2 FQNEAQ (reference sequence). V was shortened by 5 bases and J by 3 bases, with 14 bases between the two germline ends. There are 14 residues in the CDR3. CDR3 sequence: CASSLIPPNYEQYF. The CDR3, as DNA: TGTGCCAGCAGCCTTATACCCCCTAACTACGAGCAGTACTTC. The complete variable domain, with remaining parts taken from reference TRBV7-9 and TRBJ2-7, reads DTGVSQNPRHKITKRGQNVTFRCDPISEHNRLYWYRQTLGQGPEFLTYFQNEAQLEKSRLLSDRFSAERPKGSFSTLEIQRTEQGDSAMYLCASSLIPPNYEQYFGPGTRLTVT.

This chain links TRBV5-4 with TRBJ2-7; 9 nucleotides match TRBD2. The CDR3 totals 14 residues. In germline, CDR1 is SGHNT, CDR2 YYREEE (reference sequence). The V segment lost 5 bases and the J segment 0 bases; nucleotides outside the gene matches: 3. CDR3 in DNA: TGTGCCAGCAGTACGGGACTAGCCTCCTACGAGCAGTACTTC. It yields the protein CASSTGLASYEQYF.

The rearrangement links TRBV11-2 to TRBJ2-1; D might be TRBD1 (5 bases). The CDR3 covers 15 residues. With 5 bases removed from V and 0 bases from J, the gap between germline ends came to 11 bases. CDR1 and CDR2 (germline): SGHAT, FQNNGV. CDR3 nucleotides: TGTGCCAGCAGCGCGTTAGGGGACTCCTACAATGAGCAGTTCTTC. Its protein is CASSALGDSYNEQFF.

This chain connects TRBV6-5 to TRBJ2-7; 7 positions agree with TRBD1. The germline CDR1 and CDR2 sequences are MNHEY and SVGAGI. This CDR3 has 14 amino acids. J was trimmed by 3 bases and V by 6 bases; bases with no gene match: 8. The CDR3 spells CASSPPDRSYEQYF. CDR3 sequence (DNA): TGTGCCAGCAGCCCGCCGGACAGGAGCTACGAGCAGTACTTC.

The CDR3, as DNA: TGTGCCAGCAGCTTAATGGGGACTGCACCCTACGAGCAGTACTTC. It is translated as CASSLMGTAPYEQYF. V and J are TRBV7-3 and TRBJ2-7, with D perhaps TRBD2 (6 bases). CDR1 is SGHTA, CDR2 FQGTGA, per germline. V was trimmed by 1 base and J by 2 bases, leaving 12 bases between them. The CDR3 has 15 residues.